This is a list of T cell receptor beta chains from one sample in a study of T cell changes during pregnancy in multiple sclerosis. TCRdb keeps only in-frame clones here, not all; method: immunoSEQ multiplex PCR. The repertoire holds more than 50,000 clones, with 91% as singletons. Source: peripheral blood, taken after pregnancy. The receptors here all came from a female donor in good health, enrolled as a control in a pregnancy study. Each CDR3 is given with its conserved first and last residue. D genes are given only for firm matches. Some rows have no size entry. The others give once, few or many, or a class for an expanded clone.

-	once	TRBJ1-2	TRBV10-3	CAIKGRDGNYGYTF	TGTGCCATCAAGGGGAGGGACGGCAACTATGGCTACACCTTC
-	-	TRBJ1-5	TRBV30	CAWSVAGSQPQHF	TGTGCCTGGAGTGTGGCTGGGAGCCAGCCCCAGCATTTT
TRBD1	-	TRBJ1-2	TRBV7-2	CASSLAYRGSYGYTF	TGTGCCAGCAGCTTAGCGTACAGGGGGAGCTATGGCTACACCTTC
-	-	TRBJ1-5	TRBV6-6	CASSSTASGNQPQHF	TGTGCCAGCAGCTCTACCGCCTCGGGCAATCAGCCCCAGCATTTT
TRBD1	-	TRBJ2-7	TRBV11-2	CASSFSHRGRTYEQYF	TGTGCCAGCAGCTTTAGTCACAGGGGTCGAACCTACGAGCAGTACTTC
-	-	TRBJ2-6	TRBV28	CASLYSGANVLTF	TGTGCCAGTCTCTACTCTGGGGCCAACGTCCTGACTTTC
-	-	TRBJ1-1	TRBV6-5	CASSSTAQNTEAFF	TGTGCCAGCAGTTCGACAGCTCAGAACACTGAAGCTTTCTTT
-	once	TRBJ1-1	TRBV12-5	CASGLPFGGPNTEAFF	TGTGCTAGTGGTTTGCCCTTTGGGGGCCCGAACACTGAAGCTTTCTTT
-	few	TRBJ1-1	TRBV7-9	CASSLVHGEAFF	TGTGCCAGCAGCTTAGTTCACGGGGAGGCTTTCTTT
-	-	TRBJ2-7	TRBV10-1	CASSAVLLGEQYF	TGCGCCAGCAGCGCCGTGCTTCTAGGCGAGCAGTACTTC
TRBD1	few	TRBJ1-2	TRBV6-1	CASSRQGVGYGYTF	TGTGCCAGCAGTCGACAGGGTGTCGGATATGGCTACACCTTC
TRBD2	-	TRBJ2-3	TRBV7-8	CASSPGIAGITADTQYF	TGTGCCAGCAGCCCGGGAATAGCGGGGATAACGGCAGATACGCAGTATTTT
-	-	TRBJ2-5	TRBV30	CAWEQGSGTQYF	TGTGCCTGGGAGCAGGGCTCGGGGACCCAGTACTTC
-	-	TRBJ1-1	TRBV2	CANRGGLTSDPGTEAFF	TGTGCCAACCGGGGGGGGCTGACGTCGGACCCGGGCACTGAAGCTTTCTTT
-	-	TRBJ1-1	TRBV2	CASSENRAGVGTEAFF	TGTGCCAGCAGTGAAAACAGGGCAGGTGTTGGGACTGAAGCTTTCTTT
-	-	TRBJ2-1	TRBV11-3	CASSFGGGRSNEQFF	TGTGCCAGCAGCTTTGGGGGGGGGCGGAGTAATGAGCAGTTCTTC
-	few	TRBJ1-6	TRBV27	CASRGGPGSPLHF	TGTGCCAGCCGGGGGGGACCGGGATCACCCCTCCACTTT
TRBD1	-	TRBJ2-7	TRBV5-1	CASSSDHRGNDEQYF	TGCGCCAGCAGCTCGGATCACAGGGGGAACGACGAGCAGTACTTC
-	-	TRBJ1-1	TRBV5-8	CASSFDGENTEAFF	TGTGCCAGCAGCTTCGACGGGGAAAACACTGAAGCTTTCTTT
-	-	TRBJ2-2	TRBV9	CASSVRRTGELFF	TGTGCCAGCAGCGTGAGGAGGACCGGGGAGCTGTTTTTT
-	-	TRBJ1-4	TRBV4-2	CASSHRDTATNEKLFF	TGTGCCAGCAGCCATCGGGACACCGCAACTAATGAAAAACTGTTTTTT
TRBD1	-	TRBJ1-1	TRBV6-1	CASSEARTGPNTEAFF	TGTGCCAGCAGTGAAGCCCGGACAGGGCCAAACACTGAAGCTTTCTTT
-	-	TRBJ1-1	TRBV11-3	CASSPGRGNTEAFF	TGTGCCAGCAGCCCCGGAAGGGGGAACACTGAAGCTTTCTTT
-	-	TRBJ1-3	TRBV6-1	CASSEGRGNTIYF	TGTGCCAGCAGTGAAGGGAGGGGAAACACCATATATTTT
-	-	TRBJ1-3	TRBV15	CATSRDLMGHGNTIYF	TGTGCCACCAGCAGAGATTTAATGGGCCATGGAAACACCATATATTTT
TRBD2	once	TRBJ2-7	TRBV11-2	CASSSDGGTIISYEQYF	TGTGCCAGCAGCTCTGACGGGGGGACTATCATCTCCTACGAGCAGTACTTC
-	-	TRBJ1-1	TRBV13	CASSPAPGGTEAFF	TGTGCCAGCAGCCCGGCCCCGGGGGGGACTGAAGCTTTCTTT
-	-	TRBJ1-1	TRBV28	CASSRWGGTEAFF	TGTGCCAGCAGTCGGTGGGGGGGCACTGAAGCTTTCTTT
-	-	TRBJ1-6	TRBV15	CATSRGQDSPLHF	TGTGCCACCAGCAGAGGACAAGACTCACCCCTCCACTTT
TRBD1	-	TRBJ1-6	TRBV18	CASSPNRGDNSPLHF	TGTGCCAGCTCACCCAACAGGGGAGATAATTCACCCCTCCACTTT
-	-	TRBJ1-5	TRBV4-3	CASSQDRDQPQHF	TGCGCCAGCAGCCAAGATCGAGATCAGCCCCAGCATTTT
-	-	TRBJ1-3	TRBV2	CASKDSGVTFSGNTIYF	TGTGCCAGCAAGGATTCCGGAGTCACCTTCTCTGGAAACACCATATATTTT
TRBD2	-	TRBJ2-3	TRBV18	CASSPPGLAGGRADTQYF	TGTGCCAGCTCACCACCGGGACTAGCGGGAGGTAGGGCAGATACGCAGTATTTT
TRBD1	-	TRBJ1-1	TRBV18	CASSSDRGTEAFF	TGTGCCAGCTCCTCGGACAGGGGAACTGAAGCTTTCTTT
TRBD1	-	TRBJ1-6	TRBV10-2	CAVRDRGGIGSPLHF	TGCGCCGTACGGGACAGGGGAGGAATTGGCTCACCCCTCCACTTT
TRBD2	-	TRBJ2-1	TRBV9	CASSVVVGGSRNEQFF	TGTGCCAGCAGCGTAGTGGTGGGCGGGAGCAGGAATGAGCAGTTCTTC
-	medium-sized	TRBJ2-7	TRBV6-5	CASSPDSHEQYF	TGTGCCAGCAGCCCAGACTCCCACGAGCAGTACTTC
TRBD2	-	TRBJ2-3	TRBV6-5	CASREGLAGPTQYF	TGTGCCAGCAGAGAGGGACTAGCGGGCCCTACGCAGTATTTT
-	-	TRBJ2-5	TRBV27	CASSLADSQGTQYF	TGTGCCAGCAGTTTAGCGGACAGTCAAGGGACCCAGTACTTC
TRBD2	-	TRBJ2-1	TRBV9	CASSLSGGLYNEQFF	TGTGCCAGCAGCCTAAGCGGGGGGCTTTACAATGAGCAGTTCTTC
TRBD1	-	TRBJ1-5	TRBV6-5	CASRIRTGNQPQHF	TGTGCCAGCAGGATCCGGACAGGAAATCAGCCCCAGCATTTT
-	-	TRBJ2-3	TRBV16	CASSQSGTGRYF	TGTGCCAGCAGCCAATCAGGGACTGGTCGGTATTTT
-	-	TRBJ2-5	TRBV14	CASREREPGETQYF	TGTGCCAGCAGGGAACGGGAGCCCGGAGAGACCCAGTACTTC
TRBD2	-	TRBJ2-1	TRBV4-3	CASSQDLGGRSGNEQFF	TGCGCCAGCAGCCAAGATCTCGGCGGGAGATCGGGCAATGAGCAGTTCTTC
-	-	TRBJ1-2	TRBV4-2	CASSLGISGKGYTF	TGTGCCAGCAGCCTCGGGATCTCCGGAAAAGGCTACACCTTC
-	-	TRBJ1-4	TRBV6-1	CASSERGLGATNEKLFF	TGTGCCAGCAGTGAGCGCGGCCTAGGGGCAACTAATGAAAAACTGTTTTTT
-	-	TRBJ2-2	TRBV6-1	CASTQGMNTGELFF	TGTGCCAGCACCCAGGGGATGAACACCGGGGAGCTGTTTTTT
-	-	TRBJ2-7	TRBV6-1	CASSAEGRSGEQYF	TGTGCCAGCAGTGCCGAGGGCAGGTCGGGCGAGCAGTACTTC
TRBD2	-	TRBJ2-2	TRBV15	CATSREVRAGDTGELFF	TGTGCCACCAGCAGAGAGGTCAGGGCGGGAGACACCGGGGAGCTGTTTTTT
TRBD1	-	TRBJ2-7	TRBV9	CASSPAGTAYEQYF	TGTGCCAGCAGCCCAGCCGGGACAGCTTACGAGCAGTACTTC